This record covers a single T cell receptor (beta chain). Here immunoSEQ multiplex PCR was the method, and the copy in TCRdb shows in-frame clones only, minus some. The sample holds approximately 230,000 clones, about 86% seen once. This entry is derived from a study of blood T cell repertoires in COVID-19. This CDR3 spans 13 amino acids. The V end lost 2 bases, the J end lost 10 bases, and 14 bases lay between the germline ends. Per germline, CDR1 SQVTM and CDR2 ANQGSEA. The clonotype was recovered from a man older than 75 with acute or convalescent COVID-19. Source material: peripheral blood. The V gene is TRBV29-1, the J gene TRBJ1-4; TRBD1 might be the D (5 bases). CDR3 DNA sequence: TGCAGCGTTGAAATTGCAGGGAGGGGAAAACTGTTTTTT. It is translated as CSVEIAGRGKLFF.